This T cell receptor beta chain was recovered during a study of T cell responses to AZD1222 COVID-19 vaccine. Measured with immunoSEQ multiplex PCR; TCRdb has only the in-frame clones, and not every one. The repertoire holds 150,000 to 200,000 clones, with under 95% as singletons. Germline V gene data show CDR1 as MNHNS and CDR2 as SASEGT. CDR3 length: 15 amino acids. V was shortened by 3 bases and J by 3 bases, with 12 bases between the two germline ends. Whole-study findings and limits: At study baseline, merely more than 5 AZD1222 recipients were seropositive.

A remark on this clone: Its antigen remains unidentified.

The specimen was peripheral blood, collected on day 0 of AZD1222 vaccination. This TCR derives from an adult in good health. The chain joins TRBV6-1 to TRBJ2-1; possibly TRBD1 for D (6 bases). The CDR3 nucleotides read TGTGCCAGCAGTGATAAAGGGGGTTTCTACAATGAGCAGTTCTTC. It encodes CASSDKGGFYNEQFF.